A single sample is the source of the 26 T cell receptor beta chains below, sequenced in a study of regulatory T cells in long-lasting Graves disease. Library construction for TCR beta used iRepertoire HTBI primers and Arm-PCR of CDR3 regions. TCRdb fed the multiplex PCR reads into MiXCR, producing one record per CDR3 protein. The sample yields 400,000 to 500,000 distinct CDR3 sequences, 20% seen once. Time point indicated: persistent/refractory GD, antithyroid drugs over 5 years with positive TRAb. Making the TCR library involved RNA that had been extracted from PBMCs. Sample: peripheral blood mononuclear cells (PBMCs), taken when the disease was refractory, from a patient treated with antithyroid drugs. The receptors shown here come from a female donor with Graves disease.

The table lists this clonotype with many counts. This chain's CDR3 is CATSTYANEQYF. The CDR3 region has the DNA TGTGCCACCTCGACTTACGCGAACGAGCAGTACTTC. The chain uses TRBV2 and TRBJ2-7; D is undetermined. The length of the CDR3 is 12 residues. Germline V CDR1 and CDR2: SNHLY, FYNNEI. V dropped 10 bases and J dropped 5 bases, with 15 bases sitting between them.

This clonotype showed up many times. The chain carries TRBV27 and TRBJ1-2; no clear D. This CDR3 is 15 amino acids long. Germline V gene sequence: CDR1 MNHEY, CDR2 SMNVEV (reference sequence). The ends were cut back, 6 bases at V and 0 bases at J, with 14 bases in the middle. CDR3 amino acids: CASRSLGQANYGYTF. The CDR3 DNA sequence: TGTGCCAGCAGGTCCCTTGGTCAGGCTAACTATGGCTACACCTTC.

This clonotype was detected many times. The chain carries TRBV27 and TRBJ2-7; 7 bases fit TRBD1. The CDR3 contains 14 residues. Germline V gene lookup returns CDR1 MNHEY and CDR2 SMNVEV (reference sequence). Trimming took 8 bases from V and 5 from J; bases not matched to a gene: 12. The CDR3 region has the DNA TGTGCCAGCCGCCCGTTGGGACAGAACGACGAGCAGTACTTC. Translated: CASRPLGQNDEQYF.

The table lists this clonotype with a few counts. The chain couples TRBV20-1 to TRBJ2-7, with 10 bases lining up with TRBD2. The CDR3 has 14 amino acids. The ends lost 5 bases at V and 7 bases at J; junction bases unmatched: 11. Germline V gene sequence: CDR1 DFQATT, CDR2 SNEGSKA (reference sequence). The chain's CDR3 is CSAPVAGGPLEQYF. CDR3 sequence (DNA): TGCAGTGCTCCCGTAGCGGGAGGCCCTTTGGAGCAGTACTTC.

This clonotype was seen ten or more times. The chain carries TRBV6-2 or TRBV6-3 and TRBJ1-1, with D perhaps TRBD1 (5 bases). The CDR3 length is 13 residues. Germline loops: CDR1 MNHEY, CDR2 SVGEGT. The V gene lost 10 bases and the J gene lost 0 bases, with 12 bases spanning the gap. The CDR3, as DNA: TGTGCCACCAAAACAGGTATGAACACTGAAGCTTTCTTT. This codes for CATKTGMNTEAFF.

This rearrangement joins TRBV30 to TRBJ2-5, with D unresolved. Trimming took off 7 bases at V and 1 base at J, with 13 bases between the two ends. Germline loops: CDR1 GTSNPN, CDR2 SVGIG (reference sequence). The CDR3 is 13 amino acids. The CDR3 loop is CAFIKRPQETQYF. In nucleotides, the CDR3 is TGTGCCTTTATCAAGCGTCCCCAAGAGACCCAGTACTTC.

The chain has TRBV7-6 and TRBJ2-2; D gene uncertain. This CDR3 has 13 amino acids. CDR1 and CDR2 (germline): SGHVS, FNYEAQ. Trimming stripped 0 bases from V and 5 bases from J, with 4 bases between. CDR3 amino acids: CASSLAWTGELFF. In nucleotides, the CDR3 is TGTGCCAGCAGCTTAGCCTGGACCGGGGAGCTGTTTTTT.

This clonotype came up a few times. The genes are TRBV10-2 and TRBJ2-7; the D is unclear. CDR1 is WSHSY, CDR2 SAAADI, per germline. V shed 3 bases and J shed 6 bases, with 18 bases lying between them. This CDR3 spans 15 amino acids. As DNA, the CDR3 is TGCGCCAGCAGTGAACCTTGGACGGTCTTGGGCGAGCAGTACTTC. This sequence encodes CASSEPWTVLGEQYF.

This clonotype came up many times. The CDR3 DNA reads as TGTGCCAGCAGTTCAGGGCGGAACGAGGCTACCTATAGCAATCAGCCCCAGCATTTT. It translates to CASSSGRNEATYSNQPQHF. The J gene is TRBJ1-5, the V gene TRBV27; a weak D match, TRBD1 (5 bases). V was clipped by 4 bases and J by 0 bases, with 22 bases between them. Germline-derived CDR1 and CDR2 are MNHEY and SMNVEV (reference sequence). This CDR3 has 19 amino acids.

The chain carries TRBV5-1 and TRBJ2-5, with D hard to call. The length of the CDR3 is 11 residues. V was trimmed by 4 bases and J by 3 bases, leaving 4 bases between them. Per the germline V gene, CDR1 is SGHRS and CDR2 is YFSETQ. Here the CDR3 reads CASSDKETQYF. The DNA of the CDR3 is TGCGCCAGCAGCGATAAAGAGACCCAGTACTTC.

The chain employs TRBV10-3 and TRBJ2-2; D remains unclear. Trimming cost V 11 bases and J 1 base, with 11 bases left between them. CDR3 length: 13 amino acids. Germline assignment: CDR1 ENHRY and CDR2 SYGVKD. The DNA of the CDR3 is TGTGCCTTAATGCGGCGGAACACCGGGGAGCTGTTTTTT. Encoded protein: CALMRRNTGELFF.

In its sample, this clonotype was seen many times. The gene calls are TRBV12-3 or TRBV12-4 and TRBJ2-2; TRBD2 might be the D (6 bases). With 6 bases removed from V and 1 base from J, the gap between germline ends came to 9 bases. The CDR3 consists of 14 residues. CDR3 coding DNA: TGTGCCAGCAGCATAGCGGAGAACACCGGGGAGCTGTTTTTT. Translated: CASSIAENTGELFF.

The chain couples TRBV5-1 to TRBJ1-2; 9 positions match TRBD1. The CDR3 totals 17 residues. V trimming: 8 bases; J trimming: 6 bases; junction bases outside the gene matches: 20. The germline CDR1 and CDR2 sequences are SGHRS and YFSETQ. CDR3 in amino acids: CASRSEPGQGFDNGYTF. For the CDR3, the DNA is TGCGCCAGTCGCTCAGAACCGGGACAGGGCTTTGATAATGGCTACACCTTC.

This clonotype was seen ten or more times. For the CDR3, the DNA is TGTGCCAGCAGTTTAGGGGGCCGGGGTCAGCCCCAGCATTTT. This translates into CASSLGGRGQPQHF. The rearrangement uses TRBV12-3 or TRBV12-4 and TRBJ1-5; weak D call: TRBD1 (5 bases). The V end was cut by 1 base, the J end by 6 bases, with 10 bases between. There are 14 residues in the CDR3.

The chain carries TRBV29-1 and TRBJ2-7; 7 nucleotides line up with TRBD2. The germline CDR1 and CDR2 sequences are SQVTM and ANQGSEA. This CDR3 is 14 amino acids long. The V gene end was trimmed by 3 bases and the J gene end by 6 bases; junction bases not matched to a gene: 11. The CDR3 nucleotides are TGCAGCGTTGAGGGTAGCGGGTGGGAGAGCGAGCAGTACTTC. It specifies CSVEGSGWESEQYF.

The sample holds a few counts of this clonotype. CDR3 loop: CASSYRAWTSEYEQYF. CDR3 nucleotides: TGTGCCAGCAGCTACAGGGCCTGGACTAGCGAGTACGAGCAGTACTTC. V and J are TRBV5-6 and TRBJ2-7, with TRBD2 matching over 9 bases. This CDR3 has 16 amino acids. Germline lookup yields CDR1 SGHDT and CDR2 YYEEEE. The J segment lost 4 bases and the V segment lost 3 bases, leaving 11 bases of the junction unmatched.

The chain links TRBV5-1 to TRBJ2-7, with D perhaps TRBD1 (5 bases). Germline CDR1 reads SGHRS; CDR2 reads YFSETQ. V gave up 1 base and J gave up 6 bases, with 20 bases separating them. The CDR3 spans 16 residues. CDR3 amino acids: CASSLLGAPGGVEQYF. CDR3 DNA sequence: TGCGCCAGCAGCTTGCTAGGGGCGCCCGGCGGTGTCGAGCAGTACTTC.

The table lists this clonotype with many counts. The V call is TRBV18, the J call TRBJ2-5; no firm D call. From germline, CDR1 is KGHSH and CDR2 LQKENI. V lost 3 bases, J lost 5 bases, and 16 bases lay in between. The CDR3 length is 15 residues. The CDR3 nucleotides are TGTGCCAGCTCACCCCTGAGGAACACTTATGAGACCCAGTACTTC. Its translation: CASSPLRNTYETQYF.

V usage is TRBV5-6 and J usage is TRBJ2-1; a weak D match, TRBD1 (6 bases). The CDR3 is 14 residues long. Trimming took off 0 bases at V and 8 bases at J, with 12 bases between the two ends. CDR1 and CDR2 (germline): SGHDT, YYEEEE. The CDR3 spells CASSLGGLGDEQFF. CDR3 DNA: TGTGCCAGCAGCTTGGGGGGGCTCGGGGATGAGCAGTTCTTC.

The CDR3 protein is CASWNWSGAFF. Here the CDR3 DNA reads TGTGCCAGCTGGAATTGGAGTGGAGCTTTCTTT. The V call is TRBV28, the J call TRBJ1-1; D uncertain. Germline loops: CDR1 MDHEN, CDR2 SYDVKM. Trimming left V 8 bases short and J 10 bases short, with 14 bases between. The CDR3 sequence is 11 residues long.

The V and J genes are TRBV9 and TRBJ1-1; 9 positions agree with TRBD1. This CDR3 has 16 residues. With V trimmed by 0 bases and J by 4 bases, 7 bases remained unmatched. The V gene's germline CDR1 is SGDLS and CDR2 YYNGEE. Written as DNA, the CDR3 is TGTGCCAGCAGCGTAGGGACAGGGGCGCAGGGCACTGAAGCTTTCTTT. It codes for CASSVGTGAQGTEAFF.

The chain is built from TRBV10-2 and TRBJ1-2; 8 positions match TRBD1. This CDR3 has 13 amino acids. Unmatched junction bases numbered 3, after V lost 3 bases and J lost 6 bases. From germline, CDR1 is WSHSY and CDR2 SAAADI. Here the CDR3 DNA reads TGCGCCAGCAGTGAAGGACAGGGACATGGCTACACCTTC. Its protein is CASSEGQGHGYTF.

This clonotype was detected many times. The rearrangement joins TRBV2 to TRBJ1-1; 7 nucleotides line up with TRBD1. Germline CDR1 is SNHLY and CDR2 is FYNNEI. Trimming at V came to 8 bases and at J to 3 bases, leaving 6 bases not matched to a gene. This CDR3 region has 13 residues. The CDR3 nucleotides are TGTGCCAGCGTTGGGACAGTATACACTGAAGCTTTCTTT. Amino acids: CASVGTVYTEAFF.

The table lists this clonotype with a few counts. The gene calls are TRBV19 and TRBJ2-5; D is perhaps TRBD1 (6 bases). There are 15 residues in the CDR3. Germline values: CDR1 LNHDA, CDR2 SQIVND (reference sequence). Trimming shortened V by 5 bases and J by 5 bases, and 18 bases separated the two germline ends. In DNA form, the CDR3 reads TGTGCCAGTAGTTTCCAACAGGGTTATTGGGAGACCCAGTACTTC. It encodes CASSFQQGYWETQYF.

This clonotype was seen a few times. V gene TRBV7-9 combines with J gene TRBJ1-1; 11 nucleotides agree with TRBD1. Germline loops: CDR1 SEHNR, CDR2 FQNEAQ (reference sequence). This CDR3 region has 18 residues. V trimming: 5 bases; J trimming: 3 bases; junction bases outside the gene matches: 14. This chain's CDR3 is CASSTKKGQGVLYTEAFF. As DNA, the CDR3 is TGTGCCAGCAGCACCAAAAAGGGACAGGGGGTACTATACACTGAAGCTTTCTTT.

This clonotype has a handful of counts. The chain has TRBV15 and TRBJ1-2; 11 bases match TRBD1. This CDR3 region has 14 residues. CDR1 and CDR2 (germline): LNHNV, YYDKDF (reference sequence). Unmatched junction bases numbered 6, after V lost 5 bases and J lost 7 bases. The CDR3, as DNA: TGTGCCACCAGCTGGGACAGGGGGTCGGGTGGCTACACCTTC. Protein sequence: CATSWDRGSGGYTF.